Following are 19 T cell receptor beta chains from one sample sequenced in a study of T cells in Graves' hyperthyroidism and ophthalmopathy. There were TCR beta CDR3 regions amplified from RNA transcripts. Using the HTBI primer set, a first-round RT-PCR was run on the TCR CDR3. A single record per CDR3 protein comes from TCRdb applying MiXCR to the multiplex PCR reads. The table shows some 600,000 distinct CDR3 sequences, with more than 45% occurring only once. Input material: peripheral blood or thyroid tissue (not recorded which). Receptors originate from a woman aged 18-29 years with Graves' hyperthyroidism.

V is TRBV7-2 and J is TRBJ2-7, with 9 positions matching TRBD2. The CDR3 covers 14 residues. The junction had 6 bases not matched to a gene; V was cut back by 6 bases and J by 3 bases. The germline gives CDR1 SGHTA, CDR2 FQGNSA. The CDR3 sequence is CASSPGLANYEQYF. Here the CDR3 DNA reads TGTGCCAGCAGTCCGGGACTAGCTAACTACGAGCAGTACTTC.

This clonotype was seen a few times. The genes are TRBV2 and TRBJ2-5; either TRBD1 or TRBD2 may fit D (5 bases each). V lost 11 bases, J lost 1 base, and 20 bases lay in between. The CDR3 is 15 amino acids. Germline loops: CDR1 SNHLY, CDR2 FYNNEI. The CDR3: CAPGPQGRSQETQYF. CDR3 sequence (DNA): TGTGCCCCCGGGCCGCAGGGACGGTCCCAAGAGACCCAGTACTTC. Looking up the rest from reference TRBV2 and TRBJ2-5 gives the full variable domain: EPEVTQTPSHQVTQMGQEVILRCVPISNHLYFYWYRQILGQKVEFLVSFYNNEISEKSEIFDDQFSVERPDGSNFTLKIRSTKLEDSAMYFCAPGPQGRSQETQYFGPGTRLLVL.

The genes are TRBV2 and TRBJ1-5; a possible D gene is TRBD1 (5 bases). The ends were cut back, 7 bases at V and 1 base at J, with 20 bases in the middle. CDR1 and CDR2 from the germline V gene are SNHLY and FYNNEI. The CDR3 extends over 17 amino acids. In DNA, the CDR3 is TGTGCCAGCACTTTGGGGGACCTTCTGAGGAGCAATCAGCCCCAGCATTTT. Its protein is CASTLGDLLRSNQPQHF.

This clonotype was seen many times. This rearrangement joins TRBV10-2 to TRBJ2-6, with D unclear. Germline CDR1 reads WSHSY; CDR2 reads SAAADI. This CDR3 is built from 13 residues. V was clipped by 6 bases and J by 1 base, with 4 bases between them. The CDR3 here is CASRESGANVLTF. CDR3 DNA: TGCGCCAGCAGGGAATCTGGGGCCAACGTCCTGACTTTC.

This clonotype was seen repeatedly, ten times or more. The chain links TRBV25-1 to TRBJ1-4; 8 nucleotides line up with TRBD1. Germline lookup yields CDR1 MGHDK and CDR2 SYGVNS. V gave up 5 bases and J gave up 4 bases; unmatched junction bases: 6. This CDR3 is built from 15 residues. CDR3 DNA: TGTGCCAGCAGTCCCTTGGACAGGGATAATGAAAAACTGTTTTTT. Translating it yields CASSPLDRDNEKLFF.

A word on this clonotype: A much larger clonotype is one base distant, so this may be a read error. The rearrangement links TRBV20-1 to TRBJ1-1; no firm D call. The length of the CDR3 is 12 residues. Germline V lookup: CDR1 DFQATT, CDR2 SNEGSKA (reference sequence). V lost 5 bases and J 4 bases, leaving 11 bases between the germline ends. The CDR3: CSAYARATEAFF. The CDR3, as DNA: TGCAGTGCTTACGCAAGGGCCACTGAAGCTTTCTTT.

The chain has TRBV7-8 and TRBJ1-4; D is perhaps TRBD1 (5 bases). The V end was cut by 7 bases, the J end by 4 bases, with 10 bases between. The V gene's germline CDR1 is SGHVS and CDR2 FQNEAQ. The CDR3 has 13 amino acids. CDR3 DNA: TGTGCCAGCACCAAGACAGTTAATGAAAAACTGTTTTTT. It encodes CASTKTVNEKLFF.

Many counts were recorded for this clonotype. The chain combines TRBV20-1 with TRBJ2-7, with TRBD1 as a possible D gene (5 bases). CDR1 DFQATT and CDR2 SNEGSKA come from the germline V gene (reference sequence). The CDR3 consists of 12 residues. Deletions cut 2 bases from V and 3 bases from J, with 8 bases between. In nucleotides, the CDR3 is TGCAGTGCTAGACAGGGTGTCTACGAGCAGTACTTC. Translated, it gives CSARQGVYEQYF.

The CDR3 here is CASSPGQGVYTEAFF. DNA of the CDR3: TGTGCCAGCAGCCCCGGACAGGGAGTGTACACTGAAGCTTTCTTT. The rearrangement joins TRBV25-1 to TRBJ1-1, with 8 bases that match TRBD1. Germline values: CDR1 MGHDK, CDR2 SYGVNS. The CDR3 is 15 amino acids. J was trimmed by 3 bases and V by 6 bases; bases with no gene match: 9. Variable domain in full (rest from reference TRBV25-1 and TRBJ1-1): EADIYQTPRYLVIGTGKKITLECSQTMGHDKMYWYQQDPGMELHLIHYSYGVNSTEKGDLSSESTVSRIRTEHFPLTLESARPSHTSQYLCASSPGQGVYTEAFFGQGTRLTVV.

This clonotype was seen a single time. The genes are TRBV10-3 and TRBJ1-3, with D perhaps matching TRBD1 (5 bases). The CDR3 runs 16 residues. Germline loops: CDR1 ENHRY, CDR2 SYGVKD. V was shortened by 5 bases and J by 1 base, with 15 bases between the two germline ends. CDR3 loop: CAISMTVGFSGNTIYF. The DNA for the CDR3 is TGTGCCATCAGTATGACAGTCGGTTTTTCTGGAAACACCATATATTTT.

This clonotype was seen just once. This chain connects TRBV2 to TRBJ2-3; D remains ambiguous. CDR3 length: 15 amino acids. V lost 6 bases, J lost 1 base, and 14 bases lay in between. The germline CDR1 and CDR2 sequences are SNHLY and FYNNEI. The CDR3 spells CASRPLAAGTDTQYF. In DNA form, the CDR3 reads TGTGCCAGCAGACCACTGGCGGCGGGCACAGATACGCAGTATTTT.

The chain links TRBV19 to TRBJ1-5, with TRBD1 matching 9 bases. The CDR3 loop spans 14 amino acids. Germline V gene data show CDR1 as LNHDA and CDR2 as SQIVND (reference sequence). V dropped 7 bases and J dropped 2; count of bases not matched to a gene: 3. The CDR3 spells CASTRTGGNQPQHF. The DNA for the CDR3 is TGTGCCAGTACCCGGACAGGGGGCAATCAGCCCCAGCATTTT.

This clonotype came up many times. The V gene is TRBV7-2, the J gene TRBJ1-1; D call uncertain. The germline V and J ends were trimmed by 5 bases and 7 bases, with 14 bases remaining between them. The CDR3 runs 13 residues. Germline V gene lookup returns CDR1 SGHTA and CDR2 FQGNSA. CDR3 in DNA: TGTGCCAGCAGCCCTACCGACGGGCTTGAAGCTTTCTTT. It is translated as CASSPTDGLEAFF.

This clonotype was counted only a few times. The chain joins TRBV7-8 to TRBJ2-7; TRBD1 agrees at 9 bases. The CDR3 spans 15 residues. Germline V CDR1 and CDR2: SGHVS, FQNEAQ. Trimming at V came to 5 bases and at J to 3 bases, leaving 8 bases not matched to a gene. In DNA, the CDR3 is TGTGCCAGCAGCCCAGGGCGACAGGGGGTCTACGAGCAGTACTTC. This gives the protein CASSPGRQGVYEQYF.

This clonotype has a handful of counts. The J gene is TRBJ1-2, the V gene TRBV25-1; D possibly corresponds to TRBD1 (5 bases). The CDR3 covers 16 residues. The germline CDR1 and CDR2 sequences are MGHDK and SYGVNS. V shed 5 bases and J shed 4 bases, with 20 bases lying between them. The CDR3 DNA reads TGTGCCAGCAGTCCCATGCCGGCCCTAAGGGGCTATGGCTACACCTTC. Translation gives CASSPMPALRGYGYTF.

This clonotype appeared many times. The V call is TRBV7-3, the J call TRBJ2-5; a weak D match, TRBD1 (7 bases). The V end was cut by 5 bases, the J end by 5 bases, with 12 bases between. CDR1 and CDR2 (germline): SGHTA, FQGTGA. This CDR3 has 13 residues. CDR3 sequence reads: CASSPGGRETQYF. The CDR3 DNA follows: TGTGCCAGCAGCCCAGGGGGGAGGGAGACCCAGTACTTC.

This chain links TRBV2 with TRBJ1-5; D perhaps matches TRBD1 (6 bases). CDR3 size: 12 residues. Trimming left V 11 bases short and J 2 bases short, with 10 bases between. From germline, CDR1 is SNHLY and CDR2 FYNNEI. The CDR3 nucleotides are TGTGCCCGCCGACAGGGCAATCAGCCCCAGCATTTT. Its protein product is CARRQGNQPQHF.

V gene TRBV9 combines with J gene TRBJ1-1; 7 bases map to TRBD1. CDR3 length equals 16 residues. In germline, CDR1 is SGDLS, CDR2 YYNGEE. V lost 4 bases to trimming and J lost 1 base; unmatched junction nucleotides: 10. The CDR3 loop reads CASSSPGGDRNTEAFF. In DNA form, the CDR3 reads TGTGCCAGCAGCTCCCCCGGAGGGGACAGGAACACTGAAGCTTTCTTT.

This chain uses TRBV19 with TRBJ2-7, with 9 positions matching TRBD1. This CDR3 has 14 amino acids. Looked up from germline, CDR1 is LNHDA and CDR2 is SQIVND (reference sequence). The V segment lost 9 bases and the J segment 4 bases; nucleotides outside the gene matches: 10. The CDR3 loop reads CARIPGQGEYEQYF. The CDR3 DNA sequence: TGTGCCAGGATACCGGGACAGGGCGAGTACGAGCAGTACTTC.